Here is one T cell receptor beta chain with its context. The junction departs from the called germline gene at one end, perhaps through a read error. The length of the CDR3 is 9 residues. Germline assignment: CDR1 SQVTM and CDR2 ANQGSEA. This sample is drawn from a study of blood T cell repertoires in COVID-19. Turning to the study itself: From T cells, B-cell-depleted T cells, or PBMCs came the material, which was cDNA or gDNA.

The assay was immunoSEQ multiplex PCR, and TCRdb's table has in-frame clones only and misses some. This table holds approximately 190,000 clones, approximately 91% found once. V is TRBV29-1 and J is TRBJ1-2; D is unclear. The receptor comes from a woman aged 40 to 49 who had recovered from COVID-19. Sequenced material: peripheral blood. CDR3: CSVEDFPYF. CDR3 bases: TGCAGCGTTGAAGATTTTCCCTACTTC.